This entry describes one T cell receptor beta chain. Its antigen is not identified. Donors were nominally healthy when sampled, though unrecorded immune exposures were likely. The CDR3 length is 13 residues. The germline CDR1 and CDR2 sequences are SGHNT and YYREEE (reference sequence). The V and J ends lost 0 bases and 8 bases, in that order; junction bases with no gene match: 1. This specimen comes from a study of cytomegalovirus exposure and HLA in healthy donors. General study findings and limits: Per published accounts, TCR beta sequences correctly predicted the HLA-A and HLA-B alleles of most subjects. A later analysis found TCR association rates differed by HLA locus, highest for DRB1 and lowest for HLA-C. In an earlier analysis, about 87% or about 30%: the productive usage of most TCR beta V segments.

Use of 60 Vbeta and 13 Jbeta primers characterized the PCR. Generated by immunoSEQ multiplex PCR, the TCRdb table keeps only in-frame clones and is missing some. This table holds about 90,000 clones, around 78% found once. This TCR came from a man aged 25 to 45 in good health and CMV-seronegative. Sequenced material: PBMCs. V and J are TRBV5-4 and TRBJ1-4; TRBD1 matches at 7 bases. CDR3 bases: TGTGCCAGCAGCTTGGCAGGGGGGGAAAAACTGTTTTTT. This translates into CASSLAGGEKLFF.